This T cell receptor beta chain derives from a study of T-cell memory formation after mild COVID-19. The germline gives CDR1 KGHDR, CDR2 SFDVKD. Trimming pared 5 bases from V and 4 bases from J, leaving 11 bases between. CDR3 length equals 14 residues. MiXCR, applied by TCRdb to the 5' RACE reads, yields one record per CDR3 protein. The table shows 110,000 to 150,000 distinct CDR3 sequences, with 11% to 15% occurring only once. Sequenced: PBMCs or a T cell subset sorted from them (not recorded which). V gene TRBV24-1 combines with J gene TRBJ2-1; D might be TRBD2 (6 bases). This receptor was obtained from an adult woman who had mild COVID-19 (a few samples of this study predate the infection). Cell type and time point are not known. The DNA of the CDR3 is TGTGCCACCAGTGCGGGAGAGATTTACAATGAGCAGTTCTTC. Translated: CATSAGEIYNEQFF.